The 28 T cell receptor beta chains reported below all come from one sample, sequenced in a study of OX40 agonist ivuxolimab in advanced cancers. Sequencing used immunoSEQ multiplex PCR; TCRdb keeps in-frame clones, though not all of them. The sample holds roughly 79,000 clones; approximately 85% are singletons and the top ten take about a sixth. The specimen was CD4+ or CD8+ T cells sorted from blood, collected in a trial of the OX40 agonist ivuxolimab. Receptors were obtained from an adult with an advanced solid tumor such as melanoma, head and neck, liver or kidney cancer.

The J gene is TRBJ2-5, the V gene TRBV13; 10 bases align to TRBD1. V shed 5 bases and J 5 bases; nucleotides not matched to a gene: 5. CDR3 length equals 14 residues. From germline, CDR1 is PRHDT and CDR2 FYEKMQ (reference sequence). The DNA for the CDR3 is TGTGCCAGCAGCATGGGACAGGGGTATGAGACCCAGTACTTC. It translates to CASSMGQGYETQYF.

The V gene is TRBV5-6, the J gene TRBJ1-2; D uncertain. The CDR3 runs 13 residues. The germline V and J ends were trimmed by 0 bases and 7 bases, with 10 bases remaining between them. CDR1 is SGHDT, CDR2 YYEEEE, per germline. CDR3 protein: CASSLGQVRGYTF. The CDR3 nucleotides read TGTGCCAGCAGCTTGGGGCAGGTCCGTGGCTACACCTTC.

This clone was counted between two and nine times. The chain uses TRBV10-3 and TRBJ2-1; 16 bases fit TRBD2. CDR3 length equals 18 residues. V lost 3 bases to trimming and J lost 3 bases; unmatched junction nucleotides: 5. Germline CDR1 is ENHRY and CDR2 is SYGVKD. The CDR3 DNA reads as TGTGCCATCAGTGAAGGGACTAGCGGGAGGGCCCTCTACAATGAGCAGTTCTTC. It yields the protein CAISEGTSGRALYNEQFF.

J is TRBJ2-1 and V is TRBV9, with D perhaps matching TRBD1 or TRBD2 (5 bases each). The CDR3 is 15 amino acids. From germline, CDR1 is SGDLS and CDR2 YYNGEE. The ends were cut back, 3 bases at V and 5 bases at J, with 15 bases in the middle. The CDR3 bases are TGTGCCAGCAGCGCAGGGTCGGGATGGGACAATGAGCAGTTCTTC. It encodes CASSAGSGWDNEQFF.

In nucleotides, the CDR3 is TGCGCCAGCAGTGACCCGGACAGGTCCAACACCGGGGAGCTGTTTTTT. Translating gives CASSDPDRSNTGELFF. V usage is TRBV10-2 and J usage is TRBJ2-2, with 7 bases aligning to TRBD1. Germline V gene sequence: CDR1 WSHSY, CDR2 SAAADI. The CDR3 is made up of 16 amino acids. V trimming: 3 bases; J trimming: 2 bases; junction bases outside the gene matches: 6.

This clone was detected once. This chain joins TRBV19 and TRBJ2-7; 8 nucleotides align to TRBD2. The CDR3 consists of 14 residues. CDR1 and CDR2 (germline): LNHDA, SQIVND (reference sequence). The V and J ends lost 9 bases and 3 bases, in that order; junction bases with no gene match: 10. The CDR3 bases are TGTGCCAGCCCGCTAAATAGCGGGAACTACGAGCAGTACTTC. It translates to CASPLNSGNYEQYF.

The chain joins TRBV15 to TRBJ2-3, with 8 bases that match TRBD1. The CDR3 sequence is 15 residues long. With 4 bases clipped from V and 2 bases from J, the junction kept 5 bases outside the gene matches. CDR1 and CDR2 (germline): LNHNV, YYDKDF (reference sequence). CDR3 nucleotide sequence: TGTGCCACCAGCAAACCGGACAGGGCCACAGATACGCAGTATTTT. It is translated as CATSKPDRATDTQYF. The whole variable domain, remainder taken from reference TRBV15 and TRBJ2-3, is DAMVIQNPRYQVTQFGKPVTLSCSQTLNHNVMYWYQQKSSQAPKLLFHYYDKDFNNEADTPDNFQSRRPNTSFCFLDIRSPGLGDTAMYLCATSKPDRATDTQYFGPGTRLTVL.

The V gene is TRBV27, the J gene TRBJ1-5; D might be TRBD1 (6 bases). Trimming pared 3 bases from V and 3 bases from J, leaving 9 bases between. This CDR3 is 14 amino acids long. From germline, CDR1 is MNHEY and CDR2 SMNVEV (reference sequence). The DNA of the CDR3 is TGTGCCAGCAGTTTGAACAGGGTCAATCAGCCCCAGCATTTT. Translating it yields CASSLNRVNQPQHF.

The chain joins TRBV28 to TRBJ2-7; TRBD1 might be the D (6 bases). This CDR3 is 15 amino acids long. CDR1 and CDR2 from the germline V gene are MDHEN and SYDVKM. V lost 6 bases, J lost 2 bases, and 17 bases lay in between. CDR3 in amino acids: CASSRYRVRTYEQYF. The CDR3 DNA follows: TGTGCCAGCAGCAGATACAGGGTACGAACCTACGAGCAGTACTTC.

The chain carries TRBV7-9 and TRBJ2-7; tentatively, D is TRBD1 or TRBD2 (5 bases each). This CDR3 comprises 12 residues. V was trimmed by 4 bases and J by 7 bases, leaving 11 bases between them. Germline V gene lookup returns CDR1 SEHNR and CDR2 FQNEAQ (reference sequence). The CDR3 nucleotides read TGTGCCAGCAGCTCGAGGGGCGGAGAGCAGTACTTC. As protein: CASSSRGGEQYF.

The V and J genes are TRBV9 and TRBJ2-1, with 12 positions matching TRBD2. The CDR3 extends over 17 amino acids. Germline V gives CDR1 SGDLS, CDR2 YYNGEE. J was trimmed by 7 bases and V by 0 bases; bases with no gene match: 8. The CDR3, as DNA: TGTGCCAGCAGCGTAGGACTAGCGGGAGCCCCACCGAATGAGCAGTTCTTC. As protein: CASSVGLAGAPPNEQFF.

This sequence joins TRBV6-5 and TRBJ2-1, with D possibly TRBD2 on 6 matching bases. The CDR3 is 16 amino acids. Per germline, CDR1 MNHEY and CDR2 SVGAGI. The ends were cut back, 0 bases at V and 4 bases at J, with 13 bases in the middle. CDR3 bases: TGTGCCAGCAGTTACTCGTGGCGGGACGAGTACAATGAGCAGTTCTTC. Its protein is CASSYSWRDEYNEQFF.

This clone was seen just once. The V gene is TRBV7-9, the J gene TRBJ2-7; D is unclear. CDR1 and CDR2 from the germline V gene are SEHNR and FQNEAQ (reference sequence). V lost 1 base and J lost 0, with 7 bases in between. The CDR3 runs 14 residues. CDR3 region: CASSLGRSSYEQYF. CDR3 in DNA: TGTGCCAGCAGCTTAGGCAGGAGCTCCTACGAGCAGTACTTC.

The rearrangement uses TRBV28 and TRBJ2-7, with 7 nucleotides matching TRBD1. The CDR3 loop spans 15 amino acids. Trimming removed 6 bases from V and 0 bases from J; junction bases left unmatched: 8. Germline-derived CDR1 and CDR2 are MDHEN and SYDVKM. The CDR3 DNA sequence: TGTGCCAGCAGCACCGGGACAGTTTCCTCCTACGAGCAGTACTTC. Translation gives CASSTGTVSSYEQYF. The full variable domain, in which reference TRBV28 and TRBJ2-7 provide the parts outside the CDR3, is DVKVTQSSRYLVKRTGEKVFLECVQDMDHENMFWYRQDPGLGLRLIYFSYDVKMKEKGDIPEGYSVSREKKERFSLILESASTNQTSMYLCASSTGTVSSYEQYFGPGTRLTVT.

The chain joins TRBV10-1 to TRBJ1-1; TRBD1 aligns across 7 bases. The CDR3 has 14 residues. The ends lost 6 bases at V and 0 bases at J; junction bases unmatched: 4. The germline V gene has CDR1 WNHNN and CDR2 SYGVQD (reference sequence). The CDR3: CASSPTGMNTEAFF. CDR3 DNA: TGCGCCAGCAGCCCGACAGGGATGAACACTGAAGCTTTCTTT.

Worth noting for this clone: At one end, the junction sequence differs from germline, possibly due to a read error. The chain uses TRBV7-7 and TRBJ2-1, with D perhaps TRBD1 or TRBD2 (5 bases each). This CDR3 spans 16 amino acids. The germline V gene encodes CDR1 SSHAT and CDR2 FNYEAQ (reference sequence). Written as DNA, the CDR3 is TGTGCTAGCAGCTCAACCAACGGGGCCGCCTACAATGAGCAGTTCTTC. Its protein is CASSSTNGAAYNEQFF.

The J gene is TRBJ1-1, the V gene TRBV6-1; D is perhaps TRBD1 (6 bases). Trimming removed 4 bases at V and 4 bases at J, with 13 bases between. From germline, CDR1 is MNHNS and CDR2 SASEGT. CDR3 length: 14 amino acids. The CDR3 DNA sequence: TGTGCCAGCAGTGCACAGGGCCGCGGCACTGAAGCTTTCTTT. It yields the protein CASSAQGRGTEAFF.

This rearrangement joins TRBV18 to TRBJ2-1, with D hard to call. The CDR3 sequence is 13 residues long. The germline CDR1 and CDR2 sequences are KGHSH and LQKENI. Deletions cut 1 base from V and 3 bases from J, with 4 bases between. The chain's CDR3 is CASSPQFYNEQFF. In DNA form, the CDR3 reads TGTGCCAGCTCACCACAGTTCTACAATGAGCAGTTCTTC.

This clone was found once. The CDR3 loop reads CATSRGGSSYEQYF. DNA for the CDR3: TGTGCCACCAGCAGAGGAGGCTCCTCCTACGAGCAGTACTTC. The V call is TRBV15, the J call TRBJ2-7; D unresolved. The ends were cut back, 1 base at V and 0 bases at J, with 7 bases in the middle. The CDR3 contains 14 residues. Germline assignment: CDR1 LNHNV and CDR2 YYDKDF (reference sequence).

This clone was seen only once. The chain has TRBV5-1 and TRBJ1-1, with D tentatively TRBD1 (5 bases). CDR1 and CDR2 from the germline V gene are SGHRS and YFSETQ. Trimming took off 0 bases at V and 8 bases at J, with 14 bases between the two ends. The CDR3 has 14 residues. In DNA form, the CDR3 reads TGCGCCAGCAGCTTGGAGGCAGGGCTGCAAGAAGCTTTCTTT. It translates to CASSLEAGLQEAFF.

The chain has TRBV6-5 and TRBJ1-2; weak D call: TRBD1 (6 bases). Germline V gene sequence: CDR1 MNHEY, CDR2 SVGAGI. Trimming left V 11 bases short and J 7 bases short, with 17 bases between. The CDR3 contains 12 residues. The CDR3: CASGGGRGGYTF. CDR3 bases: TGTGCCTCTGGGGGGGGGCGCGGTGGCTACACCTTC.

The chain joins TRBV2 to TRBJ1-5; D perhaps matches TRBD1 (6 bases). Germline CDR1 reads SNHLY; CDR2 reads FYNNEI. The length of the CDR3 is 17 residues. V was clipped by 2 bases and J by 3 bases, with 17 bases between them. CDR3 nucleotides: TGTGCCAGCAGTGAAAGGACCGTGACAGGAAACAATCAGCCCCAGCATTTT. Amino acids: CASSERTVTGNNQPQHF.

The gene calls are TRBV9 and TRBJ2-5; D may be TRBD1 (5 bases). TRBJ2-7 explains the end of the DNA better; the J call may be wrong. Germline CDR1 and CDR2: SGDLS and YYNGEE. The length of the CDR3 is 14 residues. CDR3 bases: TGTGCCAGCAGCGTAGCTGCAGGGCCCTACGAGCAGTACTTC. It is translated as CASSVAAGPYEQYF.

The rearrangement uses TRBV19 and TRBJ2-1, with TRBD2 matching over 8 bases. Trimming cost V 3 bases and J 10 bases; bases outside gene matches: 14. Germline V gene data show CDR1 as LNHDA and CDR2 as SQIVND (reference sequence). The CDR3 has 16 amino acids. CDR3: CASSIGSAGGRGEQFF. In DNA, the CDR3 is TGTGCCAGTAGTATTGGTAGTGCGGGAGGCCGGGGAGAGCAGTTCTTC.

This chain joins TRBV19 and TRBJ2-3; 11 bases line up with TRBD1. This CDR3 contains 14 residues. Germline CDR1 is LNHDA and CDR2 is SQIVND (reference sequence). After removal of 4 bases from V and 5 bases from J, the junction contained 2 bases not matched to a gene. The CDR3 nucleotides read TGTGCCAGTAGTAGGACAGGGGGCGAAGATACGCAGTATTTT. It yields the protein CASSRTGGEDTQYF.

The rearrangement links TRBV5-4 to TRBJ2-7; 13 bases are shared with TRBD2. There are 17 residues in the CDR3. The J segment lost 7 bases and the V segment lost 3 bases, leaving 13 bases of the junction unmatched. The germline CDR1 and CDR2 sequences are SGHNT and YYREEE (reference sequence). This chain's CDR3 is CASSSRTSGRGIGEQYF. DNA of the CDR3: TGTGCCAGCAGCTCCCGGACTAGCGGGAGAGGTATAGGGGAGCAGTACTTC.

The chain employs TRBV11-2 and TRBJ2-3, with 8 bases fitting TRBD2. After removal of 5 bases from V and 2 bases from J, the junction contained 9 bases not matched to a gene. The length of the CDR3 is 16 residues. Germline V gene lookup returns CDR1 SGHAT and CDR2 FQNNGV. CDR3 residues: CASSRGLATSTDTQYF. The DNA of the CDR3 is TGTGCCAGCAGCCGCGGACTAGCTACTTCCACAGATACGCAGTATTTT.

The CDR3 region has the DNA TGTGCCAGCAGTACGGTTTCTAGCGGTCTGAATGAGCAGTTCTTC. Its protein product is CASSTVSSGLNEQFF. This sequence joins TRBV6-5 and TRBJ2-1, with 7 bases lining up with TRBD2. CDR1 is MNHEY and CDR2 is SVGAGI in the germline V gene. The CDR3 totals 15 residues. Unmatched junction bases numbered 11, after V lost 5 bases and J lost 7 bases.